This T cell receptor (beta chain) originates from a study of blood T cell repertoires in COVID-19. The ends lost 6 bases at V and 1 base at J; junction bases unmatched: 10. Germline values: CDR1 SQVTM, CDR2 ANQGSEA. The CDR3 loop spans 15 amino acids. The data were produced by immunoSEQ multiplex PCR, yet TCRdb's version contains in-frame clones alone and is incomplete. The repertoire holds around 60,000 clones, 74% seen once, with 28% in the top ten. Sequenced sample: peripheral blood. The chain employs TRBV29-1 and TRBJ2-3, with 7 nucleotides matching TRBD2. The clonotype comes from a woman of 80 years or more with acute or convalescent COVID-19. CDR3 coding DNA: TGCAGCGTCGTATTAAGCGGGGTACGCACAGATACGCAGTATTTT. As protein: CSVVLSGVRTDTQYF.